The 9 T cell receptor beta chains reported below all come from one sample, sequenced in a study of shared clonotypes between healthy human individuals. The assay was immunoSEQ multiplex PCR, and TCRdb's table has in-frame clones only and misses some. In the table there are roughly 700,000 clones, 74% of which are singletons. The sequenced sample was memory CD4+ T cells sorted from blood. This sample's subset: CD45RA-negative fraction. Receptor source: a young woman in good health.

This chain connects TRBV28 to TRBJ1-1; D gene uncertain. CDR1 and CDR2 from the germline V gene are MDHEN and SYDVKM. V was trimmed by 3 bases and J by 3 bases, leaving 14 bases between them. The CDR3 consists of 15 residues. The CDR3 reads CASSFLGNRDTEAFF. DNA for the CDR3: TGTGCCAGCAGTTTTTTGGGGAACAGAGACACTGAAGCTTTCTTT. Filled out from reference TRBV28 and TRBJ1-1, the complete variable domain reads DVKVTQSSRYLVKRTGEKVFLECVQDMDHENMFWYRQDPGLGLRLIYFSYDVKMKEKGDIPEGYSVSREKKERFSLILESASTNQTSMYLCASSFLGNRDTEAFFGQGTRLTVV.

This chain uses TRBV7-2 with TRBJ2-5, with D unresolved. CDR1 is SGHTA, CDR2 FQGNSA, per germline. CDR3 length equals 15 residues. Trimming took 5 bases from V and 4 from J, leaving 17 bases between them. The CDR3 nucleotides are TGTGCCAGCAGCCCTGGGTACCTACCGGGAGAGACCCAGTACTTC. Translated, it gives CASSPGYLPGETQYF.

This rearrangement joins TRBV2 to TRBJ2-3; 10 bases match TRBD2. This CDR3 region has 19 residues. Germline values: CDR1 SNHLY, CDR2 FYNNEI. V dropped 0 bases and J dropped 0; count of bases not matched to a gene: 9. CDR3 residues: CASSEAPAGGPTSTDTQYF. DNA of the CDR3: TGTGCCAGCAGTGAAGCGCCAGCGGGAGGGCCTACCAGCACAGATACGCAGTATTTT.

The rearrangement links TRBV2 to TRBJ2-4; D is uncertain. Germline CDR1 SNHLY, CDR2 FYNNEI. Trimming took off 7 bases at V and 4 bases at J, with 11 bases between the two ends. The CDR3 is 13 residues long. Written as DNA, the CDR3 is TGTGCCAGCAAATACTACCCAAAAAACATTCAGTACTTC. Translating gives CASKYYPKNIQYF.

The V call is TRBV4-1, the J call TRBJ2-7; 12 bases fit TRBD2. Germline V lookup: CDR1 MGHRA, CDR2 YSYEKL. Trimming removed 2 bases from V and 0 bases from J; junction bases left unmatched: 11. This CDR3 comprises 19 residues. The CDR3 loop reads CASSQWRLAGAGISYEQYF. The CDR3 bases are TGCGCCAGCAGCCAATGGCGACTAGCGGGAGCCGGCATCTCCTACGAGCAGTACTTC.

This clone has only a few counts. The CDR3 spells CSAHKNTEAFF. The CDR3 nucleotides read TGCAGTGCCCACAAGAACACTGAAGCTTTCTTT. The genes are TRBV20-1 and TRBJ1-1; D is ambiguous. Trimming cost V 6 bases and J 1 base, with 6 bases left between them. CDR3 length: 11 residues. Germline lookup yields CDR1 DFQATT and CDR2 SNEGSKA (reference sequence).

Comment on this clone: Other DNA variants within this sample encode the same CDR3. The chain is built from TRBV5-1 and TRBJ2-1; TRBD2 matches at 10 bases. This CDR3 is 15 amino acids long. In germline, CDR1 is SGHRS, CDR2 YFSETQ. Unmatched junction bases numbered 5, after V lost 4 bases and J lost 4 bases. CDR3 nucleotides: TGCGCCAGCAGCCTCGCTAGCGGGGGTTACAATGAGCAGTTCTTC. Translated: CASSLASGGYNEQFF.

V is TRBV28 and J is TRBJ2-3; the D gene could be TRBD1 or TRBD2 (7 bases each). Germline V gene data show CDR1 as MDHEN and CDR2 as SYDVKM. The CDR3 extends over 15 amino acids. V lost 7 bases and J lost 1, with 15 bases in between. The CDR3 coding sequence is TGTGCCAGCACCAGGGGGGGATTACGCACAGATACGCAGTATTTT. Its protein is CASTRGGLRTDTQYF.

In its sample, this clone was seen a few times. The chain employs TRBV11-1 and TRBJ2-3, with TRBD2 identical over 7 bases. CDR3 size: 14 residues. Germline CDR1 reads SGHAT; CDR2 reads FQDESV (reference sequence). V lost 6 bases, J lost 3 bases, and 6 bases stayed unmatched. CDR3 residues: CASRMAGETDTQYF. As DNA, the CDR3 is TGTGCCAGCAGGATGGCGGGAGAGACAGATACGCAGTATTTT.